This T cell receptor beta chain was identified in a study of OX40 agonist ivuxolimab in advanced cancers. The table came from immunoSEQ multiplex PCR; TCRdb's copy has only in-frame clones and leaves some out. The table has around 57,000 clones, 86% seen once. Study outcomes and limitations: CD8+ T cells (on average) carried more expanded clones than CD4+ T cells. CD4+ and CD8+ blood T cells expanded clonally by week 6 at 0.1 to 3.0 mg/kg. Relatively little clonal expansion, among the lowest observed, appeared in partial responders at 0.1-3.0 mg/kg.

The CDR3 has 13 residues. Germline assignment: CDR1 SGHVS and CDR2 FNYEAQ. Trimming shortened V by 6 bases and J by 4 bases, and 11 bases separated the two germline ends. In the case of this clone: Antigen: not known.

The sequences come from CD4+ or CD8+ T cells sorted from blood, collected in a trial of the OX40 agonist ivuxolimab. This TCR came from an adult with an advanced solid tumor such as melanoma, head and neck, liver or kidney cancer. This chain uses TRBV7-6 with TRBJ2-3, with D maybe TRBD1 (5 bases). CDR3 loop: CASSYQGSDTQYF. CDR3 coding DNA: TGTGCCAGCAGTTACCAGGGTTCAGATACGCAGTATTTT.